This TCR beta chain was profiled in a study of CD8+CD57+ T cells in acquired aplastic anemia. Trimming took off 8 bases at V and 8 bases at J, with 12 bases between the two ends. The germline CDR1 and CDR2 sequences are SNHLY and FYNNEI. This CDR3 region has 12 residues. Sequenced patients had shown CD8+CD57+ cell expansion by flow cytometry. Each patient had severe acquired aplastic anemia. CDR3 and TCR beta VDJ profiling relied on a genomic DNA template. TCRdb reprocessed the reads via MiXCR and lists one record per CDR3 protein. The data hold around 170,000 distinct CDR3 sequences, with about half observed a single time.

Sequenced: sorted CD4+, CD8+, or CD8+CD57+ T cells (not recorded which) from PBMCs. The V and J genes are TRBV2 and TRBJ1-4; no clear D. The TCR comes from a human donor with aplastic anemia. The CDR3 loop reads CASPSGSEKLFF. In DNA form, the CDR3 reads TGTGCCAGCCCAAGTGGCAGCGAAAAACTGTTTTTT.